Described below is a single T cell receptor (beta chain) sequence and its context. The antigen this receptor binds is unknown. It has no much larger one-base neighbor in the sample; base qualities were not kept. Donors were under 40 systemically healthy Caucasian individuals from Russia aged roughly 6 to 95 years. Each donor gave ten milliliters of peripheral blood, collected into EDTA-treated Vacutainer tubes. Ficoll-Paque density-gradient centrifugation was used to isolate PBMCs, with at least 6.5 million per sample. Trizol reagent was used to extract total RNA from PBMCs, with at least 6 micrograms per sample. For every donor, flow cytometry on a PBMC aliquot measured the percentage of naive CD45RAhigh/CD27high T cells. The library was obtained by 5' RACE. A second roughly 6 to 11 cycle PCR used a sample-barcoded 5' primer and a J-beta primer mix. A unique molecular identifier was introduced onto each TCR beta cDNA molecule by a template-switch 5' adaptor carrying 12 random nucleotides. At least 2.5 million CDR3-containing paired-end reads were obtained from each sample. First-strand cDNA was synthesized from all RNA with the Mint cDNA synthesis kit, primed by a TRBC-specific oligonucleotide. Following uracil-DNA glycosylase treatment, a first 18-cycle PCR with universal primers M1SS and BC2_uni_R was performed on all cDNA. The original pipeline was this. Normalization of each sample was performed by random selection of 1 million high-quality reads, each carrying a distinct molecular identifier. Reads sharing molecular identifiers were discarded rather than binned into consensus sequences. CDR3 identification, clonotype clustering and error correction used MiTCR with a Q25 quality threshold and the strictest error-elimination algorithm. A nonparametric unseen species model with Euler transformation was used to estimate a lower bound on total TCR beta diversity. The public reads were reanalyzed by TCRdb: fastp trimming at Q25, MiXCR alignment, in-frame beta chains only. Every entry covers one CDR3 protein and lists the most common genes and DNA from its rows. TCRdb, not the authors, supplied the V and J calls. Present in this sample are approximately 1,700,000 distinct CDR3 sequences, 39% of which were seen just once. Together, the top ten hold more than 20% of the sample.

The data derive from a study of blood T cells in healthy people across ages (dated by TCRdb to the mid-2010s). For the study in its entirety: Template switching captured roughly one uniquely barcoded TCR beta cDNA molecule per two T cells in model experiments. Using deep sequencing normalized with unique cDNA molecular identifiers, the study measured how TCR beta repertoire diversity changes with age. Donors were grouped into four age groups: young (average roughly 17 years), middle-aged (about 40), aged (approximately 67) and long-lived (over 80). To avoid experimental bias, donors of different ages were spread randomly across the sequencing lanes. The study analyzed two additional independent replicas of 1 million unique cDNA reads from the same blood draw for two donors, one aged 18 to 30 and one aged 80 or older.

Via the germline V gene, CDR1 is MNHEY and CDR2 SVGAGI. Trimming removed 2 bases from V and 3 bases from J, leaving 7 bases between the germline ends. Spanning cysteine to phenylalanine, the CDR3 consists of 13 amino acids. Only the CDR3 DNA is retained, 39 bases long and in frame from the first base. Overall study outcomes, separate from this receptor: There was a strong correlation between observed TCR beta diversity and the percentage of naive T cells measured by flow cytometry. Estimates of total diversity from one million sequenced T cells were regarded as lower bounds and underestimates. Bulk unsorted PBMC profiling prevented conclusive comparison of naive and antigen-experienced compartments. Because donor CMV infection status was unknown, age-related changes in expanded clonotypes were potentially confounded. Observed TCR beta diversity per million T cells fell roughly linearly with age, and a significant reduction was already apparent by age about 36. Compared with the aged group, more naive CD4+ T cells, fewer expanded clones and increased TCR diversity were shown by the long-lived group, suggesting age selection.

The rearrangement combines TRBV6-5 with TRBJ1-1; perhaps TRBD1 is the D gene, with 5 bases matching. The source is a human donor in good health. The sample was blood. The CDR3 region: CASSYDSYTEAFF. The nucleotide sequence is given as TGTGCCAGCAGTTACGACAGCTACACTGAAGCTTTCTTT.